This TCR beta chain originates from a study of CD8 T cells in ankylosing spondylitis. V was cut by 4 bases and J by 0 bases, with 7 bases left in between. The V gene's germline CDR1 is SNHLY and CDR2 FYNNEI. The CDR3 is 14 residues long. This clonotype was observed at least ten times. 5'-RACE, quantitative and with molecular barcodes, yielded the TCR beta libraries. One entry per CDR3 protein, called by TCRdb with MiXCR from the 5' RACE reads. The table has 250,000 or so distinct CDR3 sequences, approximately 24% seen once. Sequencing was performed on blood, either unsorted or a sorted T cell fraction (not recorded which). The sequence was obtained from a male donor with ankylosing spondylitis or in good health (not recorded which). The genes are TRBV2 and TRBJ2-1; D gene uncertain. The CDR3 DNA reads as TGTGCCAGCAGTGTTCTAGTCTCCTACAATGAGCAGTTCTTC. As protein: CASSVLVSYNEQFF.